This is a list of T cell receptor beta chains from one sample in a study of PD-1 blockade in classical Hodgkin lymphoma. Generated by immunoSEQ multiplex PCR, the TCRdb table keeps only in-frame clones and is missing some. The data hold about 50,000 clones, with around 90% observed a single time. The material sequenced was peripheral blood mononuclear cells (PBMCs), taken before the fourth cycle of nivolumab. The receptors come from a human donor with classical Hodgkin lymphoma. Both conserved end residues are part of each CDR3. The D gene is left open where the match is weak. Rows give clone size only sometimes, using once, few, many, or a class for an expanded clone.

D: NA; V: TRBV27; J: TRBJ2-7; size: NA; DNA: TGTGCCAGCAGTTCGCCCACAGGGATAGGCTCCTACGAGCAGTACTTC; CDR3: CASSSPTGIGSYEQYF
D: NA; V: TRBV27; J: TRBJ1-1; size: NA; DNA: TGTGCCAGCAAACCGTGGGGGTCGGTTACTGAAGCTTTCTTT; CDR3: CASKPWGSVTEAFF
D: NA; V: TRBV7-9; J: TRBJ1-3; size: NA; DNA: TGTGCCAGCAGCCTTACACTGAGCTCTGGAAACACCATATATTTT; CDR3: CASSLTLSSGNTIYF
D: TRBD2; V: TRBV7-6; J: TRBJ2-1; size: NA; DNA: TGTGCCAGCAGCTTAGCGGTTAGCGGGAGGGTTAGCTCCTACAATGAGCAGTTCTTC; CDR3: CASSLAVSGRVSSYNEQFF
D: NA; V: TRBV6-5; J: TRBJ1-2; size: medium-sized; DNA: TGTGCCAGCTGGACACTAGAAAGGGCTAACTATGGCTACACCTTC; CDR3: CASWTLERANYGYTF
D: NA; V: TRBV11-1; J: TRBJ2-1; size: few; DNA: TGTGCCAGCAGCCCCTCGAGGGCCCTTTCGGGTGAGCAGTTCTTC; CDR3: CASSPSRALSGEQFF
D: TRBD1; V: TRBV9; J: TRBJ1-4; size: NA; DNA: TGTGCCAGCAGCCTCCAGGGGGCAGATGAAAAACTGTTTTTT; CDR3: CASSLQGADEKLFF
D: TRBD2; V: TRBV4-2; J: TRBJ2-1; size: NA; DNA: TGTGCCAGCAGCTCGTGGACTAGGAGTAATACCGGCTCCTACAATGAGCAGTTCTTC; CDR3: CASSSWTRSNTGSYNEQFF
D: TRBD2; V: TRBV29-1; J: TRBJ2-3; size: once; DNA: TGCAGCGTTGAAAGGGGGACTAGCAGTAATACGCAGTATTTT; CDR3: CSVERGTSSNTQYF
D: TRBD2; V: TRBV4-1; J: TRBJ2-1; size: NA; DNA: TGCGCCAGCAGAAGGAGGGAATCCAGCGGGAGGGGGGGCGACAATGAGCAGTTCTTC; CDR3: CASRRRESSGRGGDNEQFF
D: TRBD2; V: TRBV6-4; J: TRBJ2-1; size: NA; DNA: TGTGCCAGCAGTGACGATGGGGTAGCGGGAGTCAATGAGCAGTTCTTC; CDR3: CASSDDGVAGVNEQFF
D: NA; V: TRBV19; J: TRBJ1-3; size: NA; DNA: TGTGCCAGTAGTGAATGGGGCTATTCTGGAAACACCATATATTTT; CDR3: CASSEWGYSGNTIYF
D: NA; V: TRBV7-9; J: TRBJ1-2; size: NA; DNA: TGTGCCACCGGAGGGTTGGGCCCATCTAACTATGGCTACACCTTC; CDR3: CATGGLGPSNYGYTF
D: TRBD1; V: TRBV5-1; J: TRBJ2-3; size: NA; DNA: TGCGCCAGCAAAGGGACAGGGGTGGCAGATACGCAGTATTTT; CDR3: CASKGTGVADTQYF
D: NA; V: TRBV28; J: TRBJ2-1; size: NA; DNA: TGTGCCAGCAGTTTCATTACAGGAAGCTTCTACAATGAGCAGTTCTTC; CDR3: CASSFITGSFYNEQFF
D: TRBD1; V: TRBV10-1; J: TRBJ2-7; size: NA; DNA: TGCGCCAGCAGTGAGTTCAAGTGGGGACAGTCCTCCTACGAGCAGTACTTC; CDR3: CASSEFKWGQSSYEQYF
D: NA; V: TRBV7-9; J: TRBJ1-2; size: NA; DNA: TGTGCCAGCAGCTTAGGGTGGGACTCCCTCAACGGCGGCTACACCTTC; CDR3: CASSLGWDSLNGGYTF
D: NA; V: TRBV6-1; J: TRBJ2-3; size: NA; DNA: TGTGCCAGCAGTAGTCAGGGTACAGATACGCAGTATTTT; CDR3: CASSSQGTDTQYF
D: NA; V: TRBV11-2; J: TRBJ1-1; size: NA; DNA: TGTGCCAGCAGCTTCGGGACGGCAAACACTGAAGCTTTCTTT; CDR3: CASSFGTANTEAFF
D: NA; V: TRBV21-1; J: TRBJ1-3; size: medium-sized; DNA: TGTGCCAGCAGCTATGAAACCGGGACAGGGCCTGGAAACACCATATATTTT; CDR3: CASSYETGTGPGNTIYF
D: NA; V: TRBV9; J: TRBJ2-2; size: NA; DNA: TGTGCCAGCAGCGTAGCTTTTAGGACTACTGGGGTCACCGGGGAGCTGTTTTTT; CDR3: CASSVAFRTTGVTGELFF
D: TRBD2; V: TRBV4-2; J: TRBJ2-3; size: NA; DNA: TGTGCCAGCAGCCAAGATGGCGGGAGGTCAGATACGCAGTATTTT; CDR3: CASSQDGGRSDTQYF
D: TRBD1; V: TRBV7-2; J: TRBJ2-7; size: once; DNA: TGTGCCAGCAGCGCCGGGACAGGGGGCTACGAGCAGTACTTC; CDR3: CASSAGTGGYEQYF
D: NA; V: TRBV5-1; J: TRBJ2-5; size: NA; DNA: TGCGCCAGCAGCTTGGGGGGAGAAGAGACCCAGTACTTC; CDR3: CASSLGGEETQYF
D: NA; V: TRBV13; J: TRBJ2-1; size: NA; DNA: TGTGCCAGCAGCTGGGACTACAATGAGCAGTTCTTC; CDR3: CASSWDYNEQFF
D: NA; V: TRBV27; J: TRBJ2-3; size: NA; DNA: TGTGCCAGCAGTTCCCCCCCCCTGCTAGCGAGTGCAGATACGCAGTATTTT; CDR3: CASSSPPLLASADTQYF
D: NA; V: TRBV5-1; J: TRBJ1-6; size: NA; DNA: TGCGCCAGCAGCTTGGAACAGAATAATTCACCCCTCCACTTT; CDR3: CASSLEQNNSPLHF
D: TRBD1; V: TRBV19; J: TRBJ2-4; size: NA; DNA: TGTGCCAGTAGTATCGGGACAGGGTTGGACATTCAGTACTTC; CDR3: CASSIGTGLDIQYF
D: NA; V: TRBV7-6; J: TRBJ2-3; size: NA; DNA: TGTGCCAGCAGCTTCACCCCCGGGGCAAGCACAGATACGCAGTATTTT; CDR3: CASSFTPGASTDTQYF
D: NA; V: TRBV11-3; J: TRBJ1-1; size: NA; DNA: TGTGCCAGCAGCTTAGATCTTAGCCATAACACTGAAGCTTTCTTT; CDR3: CASSLDLSHNTEAFF
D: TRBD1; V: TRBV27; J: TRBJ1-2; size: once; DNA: TGTGCCAGCAGCGCCGGGACAGGGGGCAGTGGCTACACCTTC; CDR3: CASSAGTGGSGYTF